A single T cell receptor (beta chain) is shown here with its context. This clonotype appeared a few times. Its antigen is still unknown. No much larger clonotype is one base removed from it; base qualities were not supplied. This entry belongs to a study of blood T cells in healthy people across ages (dated by TCRdb to between 2014 and 2017). For the wider study: In model experiments, template switching captured roughly one uniquely barcoded TCR beta cDNA molecule for every two T cells. To track age-related changes in TCR beta repertoire diversity, the study relied on deep sequencing normalized with unique cDNA molecular identifiers. The donors were divided into four age groups: young (average about 16 years), middle-aged (about 39), aged (approximately 62) and long-lived (roughly 82). To avoid experimental bias, donors of different ages were spread randomly across the sequencing lanes. Two additional independent replicas of 1 million unique cDNA reads from the same blood draw were analyzed for two donors (one aged 18 to 30 and one aged 80 or older). On the study overall, not on this receptor specifically: Bulk unsorted PBMC profiling prevented conclusive comparison of naive and antigen-experienced compartments. Estimates of total diversity from one million sequenced T cells were regarded as lower bounds and underestimates. A strong correlation was found between observed TCR beta diversity and the percentage of naive T cells measured by flow cytometry. Observed TCR beta diversity per million T cells fell roughly linearly with age, and a significant reduction was already apparent by age approximately 40. Compared with the aged group, the long-lived group had more naive CD4+ T cells, fewer expanded clones and increased TCR diversity, a pattern suggesting age selection. Donor CMV infection status was unknown, potentially confounding age-related changes in expanded clonotypes.

Donors were about 36 systemically healthy Caucasian individuals from Russia aged roughly 6 to 100 years. Ten milliliters of peripheral blood were collected from each donor into EDTA-treated Vacutainer tubes. Ficoll-Paque density-gradient centrifugation was used to isolate PBMCs, with at least 7 million per sample. Trizol reagent was used to extract total RNA from the PBMCs, yielding at least 6 micrograms per sample. The percentages of naive CD45RAhigh/CD27high T cells were determined by flow cytometry on a PBMC aliquot from every donor. The CDR3 measures 17 amino acids from cysteine to phenylalanine. Only the CDR3 region is kept as DNA, spanning 51 bases read in frame from base 1. V has 0 bases trimmed and J has 2 bases trimmed; junction bases matching no gene number 9. The germline V gene yields SGHVS for CDR1 and FNYEAQ for CDR2. Libraries were prepared through 5' RACE. Sequencing instrument: Illumina HiSeq 2500. A second about 7 to 12 cycle PCR used a sample-barcoded 5' primer and a J-beta primer mix. A unique molecular identifier was introduced onto each TCR beta cDNA molecule by a template-switch 5' adaptor carrying 12 random nucleotides. At least 2.5 million CDR3-containing paired-end reads were obtained from each sample. The Mint cDNA synthesis kit, primed by a TRBC-specific oligonucleotide, was used to synthesize first-strand cDNA from all RNA. Following uracil-DNA glycosylase treatment, all cDNA underwent a first 18-cycle PCR with the universal primers M1SS and BC2_uni_R. The study's processing was this. Each sample was normalized by randomly selecting 1 million high-quality reads, each carrying a distinct molecular identifier. Reads with shared molecular identifiers were discarded instead of being binned into consensus sequences. MiTCR, set to a Q25 quality threshold and the strictest error-elimination algorithm, was used for CDR3 identification, clonotype clustering and error correction. Lower-bound total TCR beta diversity was estimated with a nonparametric unseen species model using Euler transformation. Clones were called with MiXCR by TCRdb after fastp trimmed the public reads at Q25, and only in-frame beta chains were retained. CDR3 protein duplicates are merged, each entry listing the most common genes and DNA. The V and J calls were determined by TCRdb, not by the authors. This sample is represented by 1.5 million to 2 million distinct CDR3 sequences; about 49% of them were singletons. 2% to 2.5% of the sample is in the top ten clones.

The TCR was taken from a woman aged 40 to 50 in good health. The chain couples TRBV7-6 to TRBJ2-5, with TRBD2 matching 7 junction bases. Sequenced: blood. The CDR3 in this case is CASSLATAGFGQETQYF. The nucleotide sequence reads TGTGCCAGCAGCTTAGCAACAGCGGGGTTCGGGCAAGAGACCCAGTACTTC.